Below, 25 T cell receptor beta chains from the same sample are listed, as sequenced in a study of graft-versus-host responses after intestinal transplantation (dated by TCRdb to 2020 to 2023). No antigen has been identified for these receptors. The time point tag for this specimen amounts to: cells obtained before transplantation from donor or recipient. Library prep was done by the immunoSEQ multiplex PCR assay. As stored in TCRdb, this immuneACCESS dataset retains in-frame rearrangements with V and J assigned. A fraction of the clones does not appear; measured against another copy, unresolved V genes explain less than half of the discrepancy, and the remainder lacks a known reason. For this sample the table gives more than 95,000 clones, of which about 90% were detected only once. More than 0.8% of the sample rests with the top ten. Source: unstimulated CD4+ T cells sorted from spleen or lymph node cells, taken before intestinal transplant. These receptors all stem from a human donor who received an intestinal transplant.

J is TRBJ2-1 and V is TRBV5-4, with 7 bases lining up with TRBD2. V lost 2 bases to trimming and J lost 8 bases; unmatched junction nucleotides: 10. CDR1 is SGHNT, CDR2 YYREEE, per germline (reference sequence). The CDR3 loop spans 15 amino acids. CDR3 bases: TGTGCCAGCAGCTTAGTCCTAGCGGTAGCCGATGAGCAGTTCTTC. It is translated as CASSLVLAVADEQFF. Filled out from reference TRBV5-4 and TRBJ2-1, the complete variable domain reads ETGVTQSPTHLIKTRGQQVTLRCSSQSGHNTVSWYQQALGQGPQFIFQYYREEENGRGNFPPRFSGLQFPNYSSELNVNALELDDSALYLCASSLVLAVADEQFFGPGTRLTVL.

The gene calls are TRBV5-1 and TRBJ2-3, with 9 bases that match TRBD2. V lost 0 bases to trimming and J lost 2 bases; unmatched junction nucleotides: 10. The CDR3 has 18 residues. The V gene's germline CDR1 is SGHRS and CDR2 YFSETQ. The CDR3 sequence: CASSLGFLAGFYTDTQYF. DNA of the CDR3: TGCGCCAGCAGCTTGGGTTTTCTAGCGGGGTTTTACACAGATACGCAGTATTTT.

This clone appeared once. CDR3 amino acids: CASSAGTVNSPLHF. CDR3 in DNA: TGTGCCAGCAGCGCGGGGACAGTCAATTCACCCCTCCACTTT. This chain links TRBV9 with TRBJ1-6; TRBD1 matches at 7 bases. This CDR3 has 14 residues. V lost 3 bases to trimming and J lost 7 bases; unmatched junction nucleotides: 4. In germline, CDR1 is SGDLS, CDR2 YYNGEE.

This clone appeared once. CDR3 loop: CAVQGIPSSYEQYF. CDR3 in DNA: TGTGCCGTACAGGGGATCCCAAGCTCCTACGAGCAGTACTTC. The chain carries TRBV10-3 and TRBJ2-7; 7 nucleotides align to TRBD1. V shed 11 bases, J shed 0 bases, and the junction held 10 bases outside the gene matches. This CDR3 has 14 residues. Germline V CDR1 and CDR2: ENHRY, SYGVKD.

In this sample, this clone turned up once. The V call is TRBV4-2, the J call TRBJ2-5; TRBD2 is a possible D gene (6 bases). The CDR3 runs to 14 residues. Germline values: CDR1 LGHNA, CDR2 YNFKEQ. The ends were cut back, 0 bases at V and 4 bases at J, with 9 bases in the middle. CDR3 DNA sequence: TGTGCCAGCAGCCAAGAGTACGGGAGAGAGACCCAGTACTTC. This translates into CASSQEYGRETQYF.

For this clone: Other DNA variants within this sample encode the same CDR3. The chain joins TRBV7-9 to TRBJ1-1, with D perhaps TRBD1 (5 bases). V was shortened by 3 bases and J by 5 bases, with 10 bases between the two germline ends. Per germline, CDR1 SEHNR and CDR2 FQNEAQ (reference sequence). The CDR3 runs to 13 residues. CDR3 protein: CASSFRRGTEAFF. CDR3 in DNA: TGTGCCAGCAGCTTTCGAAGGGGAACTGAAGCTTTCTTT.

This clone has only a few counts. The chain employs TRBV7-7 and TRBJ1-3, with TRBD1 matching 7 bases. The V and J ends lost 5 bases and 1 base, in that order; junction bases with no gene match: 2. The CDR3 consists of 14 residues. Germline-derived CDR1 and CDR2 are SSHAT and FNYEAQ (reference sequence). This CDR3 reads CASSPTGSGNTIYF. CDR3 in DNA: TGTGCCAGCAGCCCGACAGGGTCTGGAAACACCATATATTTT. Full variable domain (rest looked up from reference TRBV7-7 and TRBJ1-3): GAGVSQSPRYKVTKRGQDVTLRCDPISSHATLYWYQQALGQGPEFLTYFNYEAQPDKSGLPSDRFSAERPEGSISTLTIQRTEQRDSAMYRCASSPTGSGNTIYFGEGSWLTVV.

This clone has only a few counts. The J gene is TRBJ2-4, the V gene TRBV6-6, with 7 bases fitting TRBD2. Trimming removed 0 bases from V and 8 bases from J; junction bases left unmatched: 4. The germline V gene encodes CDR1 MNHNY and CDR2 SVGAGI (reference sequence). The CDR3 consists of 14 residues. The chain's CDR3 is CASSYSQGGDIQYF. The CDR3 DNA reads TGTGCCAGCAGTTACTCCCAGGGAGGGGACATTCAGTACTTC.

V gene TRBV6-4 combines with J gene TRBJ2-1; D might be TRBD2 (6 bases). The CDR3 extends over 18 amino acids. Germline-derived CDR1 and CDR2 are MRHNA and SNTAGT. V lost 4 bases and J 0 bases, leaving 19 bases between the germline ends. In nucleotides, the CDR3 is TGTGCCAGCAGTGCCGCCGGTGGCGGGGCAATCTCCTACAATGAGCAGTTCTTC. It is translated as CASSAAGGGAISYNEQFF.

This clone showed up just a few times. V usage is TRBV5-5 and J usage is TRBJ2-7; D possibly corresponds to TRBD2 (6 bases). V dropped 4 bases and J dropped 1 base, with 12 bases sitting between them. Per the germline V gene, CDR1 is SGHKS and CDR2 is YYEKEE (reference sequence). The CDR3 is 14 amino acids. In DNA, the CDR3 is TGTGCCAGCAGCCCCGCGGCGGGGTCCTACGAGCAGTACTTC. Its protein is CASSPAAGSYEQYF.

This rearrangement joins TRBV27 to TRBJ2-1; D perhaps matches TRBD2 (5 bases). The CDR3 has 13 residues. CDR1 MNHEY and CDR2 SMNVEV come from the germline V gene (reference sequence). V was trimmed by 0 bases and J by 6 bases, leaving 6 bases between them. In nucleotides, the CDR3 is TGTGCCAGCAGTTTATCAGAGGGCAATGAGCAGTTCTTC. This translates into CASSLSEGNEQFF.

The chain has TRBV5-1 and TRBJ2-5; 14 bases map to TRBD2. V shed 4 bases, J shed 3 bases, and the junction held 8 bases outside the gene matches. Germline CDR1 reads SGHRS; CDR2 reads YFSETQ. The CDR3 is 17 residues long. The CDR3 coding sequence is TGCGCCAGCAGCGCGTGGCAGGGACTAGCGGGGGAAGAGACCCAGTACTTC. Amino acids: CASSAWQGLAGEETQYF.

The CDR3 coding sequence is TGCGCCAGCAGTCAATGGAAAACAGGGATTAGGTCACCCCTCCACTTT. The encoded protein is CASSQWKTGIRSPLHF. This rearrangement joins TRBV23-1 to TRBJ1-6, with D maybe TRBD1 (6 bases). Being an ORF, TRBV23-1 has a function that is uncertain. Trimming removed 1 base from V and 10 bases from J, with 17 bases in between. This CDR3 region has 16 residues.

The chain has TRBV10-1 and TRBJ2-2; D gene ambiguous. Germline loops: CDR1 WNHNN, CDR2 SYGVQD (reference sequence). The CDR3 runs to 14 residues. The ends were cut back, 3 bases at V and 3 bases at J, with 8 bases in the middle. The CDR3 loop reads CASSEVPDTGELFF. The CDR3 bases are TGCGCCAGCAGTGAAGTGCCCGACACCGGGGAGCTGTTTTTT.

V and J are TRBV15 and TRBJ2-5; D remains unclear. The CDR3 contains 12 residues. V shed 0 bases and J shed 5 bases, with 4 bases lying between them. Germline CDR1 LNHNV, CDR2 YYDKDF (reference sequence). CDR3 DNA sequence: TGTGCCACCAGCAGAGATGTGGAGACCCAGTACTTC. Its protein product is CATSRDVETQYF.

This rearrangement joins TRBV5-5 to TRBJ1-1; no reliable D call. This CDR3 region has 16 residues. Trimming took off 4 bases at V and 0 bases at J, with 16 bases between the two ends. Germline values: CDR1 SGHKS, CDR2 YYEKEE (reference sequence). The CDR3 DNA reads TGTGCCAGCAGCCGCGAACTAGAAGCCATGAACACTGAAGCTTTCTTT. Protein sequence: CASSRELEAMNTEAFF.

This clone was recorded once. V usage is TRBV28 and J usage is TRBJ1-2; D is unclear. In germline, CDR1 is MDHEN, CDR2 SYDVKM. Trimming stripped 5 bases from V and 8 bases from J, with 15 bases between. The CDR3 has 13 amino acids. For the CDR3, the DNA is TGTGCCAGCAGTGGGTCCAGCCTCCAAGGCTACACCTTC. This gives the protein CASSGSSLQGYTF.

The chain joins TRBV5-6 to TRBJ2-7; D uncertain. Germline V gene sequence: CDR1 SGHDT, CDR2 YYEEEE. V was cut by 0 bases and J by 7 bases, with 11 bases left in between. This CDR3 spans 13 amino acids. DNA of the CDR3: TGTGCCAGCAGCTTGGGGCGATTTGGGGAGCAGTACTTC. Residues: CASSLGRFGEQYF.

The chain's CDR3 is CASSEQGASTEAFF. CDR3 DNA sequence: TGCGCCAGCAGTGAGCAGGGGGCGAGCACTGAAGCTTTCTTT. V gene TRBV10-1 combines with J gene TRBJ1-1; TRBD1 agrees at 8 bases. This CDR3 spans 14 amino acids. The germline gives CDR1 WNHNN, CDR2 SYGVQD (reference sequence). V was clipped by 2 bases and J by 4 bases; unmatched bases: 3.

The chain couples TRBV6-1 to TRBJ2-3; D tentatively fits TRBD1 or TRBD2 (5 bases each). Trimming cost V 11 bases and J 10 bases, with 19 bases left between them. Germline CDR1 reads MNHNS; CDR2 reads SASEGT. The CDR3 contains 12 residues. The CDR3 region has the DNA TGTGCCTGTTCACGGGGCCCCACGGCGCAGTATTTT. Encoded protein: CACSRGPTAQYF.

The J gene is TRBJ2-4, the V gene TRBV5-4; D unresolved. CDR3 size: 14 residues. Germline-derived CDR1 and CDR2 are SGHNT and YYREEE (reference sequence). V gave up 0 bases and J gave up 7 bases, with 11 bases separating them. CDR3 region: CASSLAPLGNIQYF. CDR3 DNA sequence: TGTGCCAGCAGCTTGGCACCCCTCGGTAACATTCAGTACTTC.

The genes are TRBV5-1 and TRBJ2-6; perhaps TRBD2 as D (5 bases). This CDR3 has 15 residues. V gave up 4 bases and J gave up 3 bases, with 11 bases separating them. CDR1 and CDR2 from the germline V gene are SGHRS and YFSETQ. This CDR3 reads CASSLARVGANVLTF. CDR3 coding DNA: TGCGCCAGCAGCCTAGCCCGAGTTGGGGCCAACGTCCTGACTTTC.

The chain links TRBV6-5 to TRBJ2-1; 10 bases line up with TRBD2. In germline, CDR1 is MNHEY, CDR2 SVGAGI. V was pared by 0 bases and J by 4 bases, with 3 bases of the junction left unmatched. The CDR3 loop spans 16 amino acids. CDR3 sequence (DNA): TGTGCCAGCAGTTACTCCCCTAGCGGGAGTTACAATGAGCAGTTCTTC. The encoded protein is CASSYSPSGSYNEQFF.

The chain employs TRBV6-6 and TRBJ2-7, with D possibly being TRBD1 (6 bases). Trimming removed 2 bases from V and 4 bases from J, with 15 bases in between. There are 15 residues in the CDR3. CDR1 and CDR2 from the germline V gene are MNHNY and SVGAGI (reference sequence). Here the CDR3 DNA reads TGTGCCAGCAGTTACCATGACAGGTTAGGATACGAGCAGTACTTC. It is translated as CASSYHDRLGYEQYF.

The chain's CDR3 is CASSEAPGTSNADTQYF. The DNA of the CDR3 is TGTGCCAGCAGCGAGGCCCCCGGGACTAGCAACGCAGATACGCAGTATTTT. The chain carries TRBV9 and TRBJ2-3; TRBD2 agrees at 9 bases. The junction had 12 bases not matched to a gene; V was cut back by 3 bases and J by 4 bases. In germline, CDR1 is SGDLS, CDR2 YYNGEE. CDR3 length equals 17 residues.